This TCR beta chain is drawn from a study of blood T cell repertoires in COVID-19. At the level of the study: Sample material is recorded as cDNA or gDNA derived from T cells, B-cell-depleted T cells, or PBMCs.

Using immunoSEQ multiplex PCR, the repertoire was profiled, and TCRdb retains in-frame clones only, with some absent. The table has a few hundred thousand clones, over 75% seen once. Seattle enrolled patients during active infection and tracked them longitudinally. The TCR sequence derives from a human donor with COVID-19, enrolled during active disease. The donor label of this sample is uncertain. Sequencing input: peripheral blood.

In DNA form, the CDR3 reads TGTGCCAGCTCCCCCCGACTAGGGAACACAGATACGCAGTATTTT. Protein product: CASSPRLGNTDTQYF. The chain uses TRBV9 and TRBJ2-3; possible D gene TRBD2, 6 bases. This CDR3 spans 15 amino acids. Trimming shortened V by 7 bases and J by 2 bases, and 17 bases separated the two germline ends. Germline V gives CDR1 SGDLS, CDR2 YYNGEE.